This TCR beta chain was retrieved from a study of Graves' ophthalmopathy and Graves' hyperthyroidism. For repertoire sequencing, the TCR beta CDR3 regions were amplified from RNA transcripts. First-round RT-PCR used HTBI primers; second-round multiplex PCR followed. MiXCR was run by TCRdb on the multiplex PCR reads, yielding one entry per CDR3 protein. Of hundreds of thousands of distinct CDR3 sequences listed, about 24% are singletons. Findings and caveats of the study: Ophthalmopathy progression prediction by the model yielded a sensitivity of about 68% and a specificity of 72.22%.

As for this clonotype: Its antigen remains unknown. This could be a read error, since a much larger clone is one nucleotide away.

The PBMCs had their origin in approximately 10 ml of fresh peripheral blood. CDR3 length: 12 residues. V was cut by 5 bases and J by 2 bases, with 6 bases left in between. The source is a woman aged 18-35 years with stable Graves' hyperthyroidism. Some clones in this sample may be carry-over from other donors' samples. The sequenced sample consisted of peripheral blood. The rearrangement links TRBV12-3 or TRBV12-4 to TRBJ1-2, with D uncertain. CDR3 DNA: TGTGCCAGCAGTGGGGAAAACTATGGCTACACCTTC. Residues: CASSGENYGYTF.